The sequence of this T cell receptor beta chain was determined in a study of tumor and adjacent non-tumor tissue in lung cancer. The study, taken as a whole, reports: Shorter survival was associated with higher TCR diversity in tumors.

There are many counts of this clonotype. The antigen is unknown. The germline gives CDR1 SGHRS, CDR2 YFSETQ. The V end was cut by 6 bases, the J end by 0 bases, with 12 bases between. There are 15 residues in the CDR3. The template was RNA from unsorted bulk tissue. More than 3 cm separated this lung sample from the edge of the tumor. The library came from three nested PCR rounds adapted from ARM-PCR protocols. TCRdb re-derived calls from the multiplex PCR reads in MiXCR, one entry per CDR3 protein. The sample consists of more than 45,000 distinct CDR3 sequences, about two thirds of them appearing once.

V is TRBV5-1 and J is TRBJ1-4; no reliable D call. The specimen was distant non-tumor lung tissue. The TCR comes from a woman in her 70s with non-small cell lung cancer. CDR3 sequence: CASTRGDATNEKLFF. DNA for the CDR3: TGCGCCAGCACCCGTGGGGATGCAACTAATGAAAAACTGTTTTTT.